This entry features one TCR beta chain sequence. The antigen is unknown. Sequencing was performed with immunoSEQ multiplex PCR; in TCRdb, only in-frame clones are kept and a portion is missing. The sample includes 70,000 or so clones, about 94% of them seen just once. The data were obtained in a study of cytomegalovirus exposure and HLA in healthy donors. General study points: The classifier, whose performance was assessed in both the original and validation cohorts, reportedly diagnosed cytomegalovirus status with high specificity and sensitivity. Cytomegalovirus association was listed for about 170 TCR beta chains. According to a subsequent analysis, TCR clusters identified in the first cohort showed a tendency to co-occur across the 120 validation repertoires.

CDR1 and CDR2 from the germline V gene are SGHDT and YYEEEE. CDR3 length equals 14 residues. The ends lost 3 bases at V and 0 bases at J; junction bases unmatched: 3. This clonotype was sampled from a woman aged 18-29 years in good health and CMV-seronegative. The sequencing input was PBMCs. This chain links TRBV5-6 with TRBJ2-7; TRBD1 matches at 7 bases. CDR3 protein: CASSYRDSSYEQYF. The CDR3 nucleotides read TGTGCCAGCAGCTACCGGGACAGCTCCTACGAGCAGTACTTC.